These 14 T cell receptor beta chains originate from one sample sequenced in a study of cytomegalovirus exposure and HLA in healthy donors. PCR involved 60 Vbeta and 13 Jbeta primers. Here immunoSEQ multiplex PCR was the method, and the copy in TCRdb shows in-frame clones only, minus some. This table holds some 110,000 clones, around a tenth found once. Sequenced input: PBMCs. All receptors come from a man between 35 and 55 years old in good health and CMV-seropositive.

This clone was observed a few times. Germline is not matched at one junction end, which may reflect a read error. At the DNA level, this CDR3 is encoded by other sequences in the same sample as well. V and J are TRBV4-1 and TRBJ2-2; tentatively, D is TRBD2 (5 bases). Germline CDR1 MGHRA, CDR2 YSYEKL. This CDR3 region has 17 residues. CDR3 protein: CASSRIWRTQNTGELFF. CDR3 in DNA: TGCGCCAGCAGCCGGATATGGAGGACCCAGAACACCGGGGAGCTCTTTTTT.

This clone was recorded a few times. The chain uses TRBV5-6 and TRBJ1-1; D is undetermined. V shed 2 bases and J shed 1 base, with 6 bases lying between them. Germline assignment: CDR1 SGHDT and CDR2 YYEEEE. The CDR3 length is 13 residues. CDR3 loop: CASSFAGNTEAFF. The CDR3 DNA is TGTGCCAGCAGCTTTGCAGGGAACACTGAAGCTTTCTTT.

V and J are TRBV27 and TRBJ2-7, with D maybe TRBD2 (6 bases). Trimming took off 1 base at V and 7 bases at J, with 17 bases between the two ends. CDR1 MNHEY and CDR2 SMNVEV come from the germline V gene (reference sequence). The CDR3 is 15 residues long. The CDR3 DNA reads TGTGCCAGCAGTTTATACGGGACTCCGAAGGGAGAGCAGTACTTC. Protein sequence: CASSLYGTPKGEQYF.

This clone appeared a few times. The J gene is TRBJ2-6, the V gene TRBV5-4; unclear D gene. CDR1 is SGHNT and CDR2 is YYREEE in the germline V gene (reference sequence). The CDR3 runs 15 residues. Trimming removed 0 bases at V and 3 bases at J, with 7 bases between. CDR3 amino acids: CASSLELYGANVLTF. CDR3 bases: TGTGCCAGCAGCTTGGAGCTTTATGGGGCCAACGTCCTGACTTTC.

This clone has a handful of counts. V and J are TRBV9 and TRBJ2-3; 9 bases map to TRBD2. V was pared by 4 bases and J by 4 bases, with 7 bases of the junction left unmatched. The CDR3 sequence is 15 residues long. The germline V gene has CDR1 SGDLS and CDR2 YYNGEE. The CDR3 sequence is CASSRSGSRADTQYF. CDR3 bases: TGTGCCAGCAGCCGTAGCGGGAGTAGGGCAGATACGCAGTATTTT. Variable domain in full (rest from reference TRBV9 and TRBJ2-3): DSGVTQTPKHLITATGQRVTLRCSPRSGDLSVYWYQQSLDQGLQFLIQYYNGEERAKGNILERFSAQQFPDLHSELNLSSLELGDSALYFCASSRSGSRADTQYFGPGTRLTVL.

Points on this clone: The junction and the germline gene differ at one end; a read error may be behind it. For the CDR3, the DNA is TGTGCCACCAGCAGAGGGGACAGGGGGTACGAGCAGCACTTC. Its translation: CATSRGDRGYEQHF. The chain uses TRBV15 and TRBJ2-7; TRBD1 matches 11 bases. CDR3 length equals 14 residues. CDR1 and CDR2 (germline): LNHNV, YYDKDF (reference sequence).

V is TRBV13 and J is TRBJ2-2; 14 bases match TRBD2. With 1 base clipped from V and 6 bases from J, the junction kept 4 bases outside the gene matches. The CDR3 spans 17 residues. From germline, CDR1 is PRHDT and CDR2 FYEKMQ (reference sequence). The CDR3 region is CASSLEGTSGSAGELFF. CDR3 bases: TGTGCCAGCAGCTTAGAGGGGACTAGCGGGAGCGCCGGGGAGCTGTTTTTT.

The genes are TRBV30 and TRBJ2-7, with a weak D call TRBD2 (6 bases). CDR3 size: 11 residues. Trimming shortened V by 3 bases and J by 9 bases, and 12 bases separated the two germline ends. The V gene's germline CDR1 is GTSNPN and CDR2 SVGIG (reference sequence). The CDR3 DNA is TGTGCCTGGAGACTATATAGCGGGCAGTACTTC. It specifies CAWRLYSGQYF. The full variable domain, in which reference TRBV30 and TRBJ2-7 provide the parts outside the CDR3, is SQTIHQWPATLVQPVGSPLSLECTVEGTSNPNLYWYRQAAGRGLQLLFYSVGIGQISSEVPQNLSASRPQDRQFILSSKKLLLSDSGFYLCAWRLYSGQYFGPGTRLTVT.

The chain employs TRBV13 and TRBJ1-2, with D uncertain. From germline, CDR1 is PRHDT and CDR2 FYEKMQ (reference sequence). The CDR3 sequence is 15 residues long. V lost 2 bases to trimming and J lost 7 bases, with 17 bases between them. CDR3 coding DNA: TGTGCCAGCAGCTTATATGGGTCAGGTGAAGGTGGCTACACCTTC. Its protein product is CASSLYGSGEGGYTF.

Many counts were recorded for this clone. This rearrangement joins TRBV7-3 to TRBJ1-5, with 7 positions matching TRBD1. The CDR3 spans 13 residues. Trimming at V came to 5 bases and at J to 7 bases, leaving 5 bases not matched to a gene. CDR1 is SGHTA, CDR2 FQGTGA, per germline. CDR3 bases: TGTGCCAGCAGCGCAACAGGGGACCAGCCCCAGCATTTT. Amino acids: CASSATGDQPQHF.

The genes are TRBV7-3 and TRBJ2-1; maybe TRBD2 (6 bases). This CDR3 region has 16 residues. Trimming stripped 2 bases from V and 3 bases from J, with 14 bases between. CDR1 is SGHTA and CDR2 is FQGTGA in the germline V gene. The CDR3 loop is CASSLLGEEGYNEQFF. CDR3 DNA sequence: TGTGCCAGCAGCTTATTGGGGGAGGAGGGCTACAATGAGCAGTTCTTC.

The chain combines TRBV2 with TRBJ2-7, with 9 bases lining up with TRBD1. Germline V gene sequence: CDR1 SNHLY, CDR2 FYNNEI. The CDR3 totals 14 residues. With 4 bases clipped from V and 2 bases from J, the junction kept 3 bases outside the gene matches. The CDR3 nucleotides read TGTGCCAGCAGTGGAGACAGGGGGACCTACGAGCAGTACTTC. Translated: CASSGDRGTYEQYF.

The chain has TRBV7-8 and TRBJ1-1; tentatively, D is TRBD1 (6 bases). This CDR3 has 15 amino acids. CDR1 and CDR2 (germline): SGHVS, FQNEAQ. The germline V and J ends were trimmed by 9 bases and 0 bases, with 17 bases remaining between them. CDR3 in DNA: TGTGCCAGTCTTTCAGGGGAACCAATGAACACTGAAGCTTTCTTT. It specifies CASLSGEPMNTEAFF.

The chain employs TRBV6-4 and TRBJ2-4; TRBD1 might be the D (6 bases). Germline V lookup: CDR1 MRHNA, CDR2 SNTAGT. V lost 9 bases, J lost 1 base, and 22 bases lay in between. This CDR3 has 17 amino acids. CDR3 region: CARVGQSRARAKNIQYF. The CDR3 nucleotides are TGTGCCAGGGTAGGACAGAGCAGAGCAAGGGCCAAAAACATTCAGTACTTC.